Sequencing of this TCR beta chain was carried out in a study of T-cell memory formation after mild COVID-19. Turning to the study itself: The TCR clusters were mostly specific to one donor.

Concerning this clonotype itself: Its target is not known.

The ends were cut back, 4 bases at V and 2 bases at J, with 13 bases in the middle. Germline-derived CDR1 and CDR2 are SGHRS and YFSETQ. This CDR3 spans 15 amino acids. TCRdb used MiXCR to reprocess the 5' RACE reads, holding one entry per CDR3 protein. The data hold 150,000 to 200,000 distinct CDR3 sequences, with roughly 18% observed a single time. Findings of the study overall: Clones contracting day 15 to 85 were balanced CD4/CD8; later expanders leaned CD4+.

The TCR originated in a man younger than 30 who had mild COVID-19 (a few samples of this study predate the infection). Cell type and time point are not known. The V and J genes are TRBV5-1 and TRBJ1-3; no firm D call. The sample taken for sequencing was PBMCs or a T cell subset sorted from them (not recorded which). CDR3 loop: CASSPTDPPGNTIYF. The CDR3 DNA follows: TGCGCCAGCAGCCCGACGGACCCGCCTGGAAACACCATATATTTT.